A selection of T cell receptor beta chains follows, all from one sample in a study of T cell changes during pregnancy in multiple sclerosis. The assay was immunoSEQ multiplex PCR, and TCRdb's table has in-frame clones only and misses some. Of 50,000 or so clones detected, more than 85% appear once; the ten largest clones hold roughly 2.2%. The specimen was peripheral blood, collected in the third trimester of pregnancy. Receptors originate from a female donor with multiple sclerosis, enrolled in a pregnancy study. The CDR3 runs from the conserved cysteine through the conserved F or W. D genes are given only for firm matches. The size of a clone is reported for some rows only, either as once, few or many, or as a class for expanded clones.

>.|TRBV7-3|.|16|TRBJ1-1
CASSLTPREGNTEAFF
TGTGCCAGCAGCTTAACTCCCCGGGAGGGAAACACTGAAGCTTTCTTT
>.|TRBV27|once|15|TRBJ2-7
CASSLLATGSYEQYF
TGTGCCAGCAGTTTATTGGCCACGGGCTCCTACGAGCAGTACTTC
>TRBD1|TRBV19|.|13|TRBJ1-2
CASSIGTGHGYTF
TGTGCCAGTAGTATTGGGACAGGGCATGGCTACACCTTC
>.|TRBV6-1|.|14|TRBJ1-1
CASISARLNTEAFF
TGTGCCAGCATCTCAGCGCGGTTGAACACTGAAGCTTTCTTT
>.|TRBV19|.|15|TRBJ1-2
CASSIRGSETYGYTF
TGTGCCAGTAGTATCCGGGGAAGCGAAACCTATGGCTACACCTTC
>TRBD1|TRBV28|.|15|TRBJ2-3
CASSPDREVSDTQYF
TGTGCCAGCAGCCCGGACAGGGAAGTCTCAGATACGCAGTATTTT
>.|TRBV20-1|.|11|TRBJ2-5
CSARLAETQYF
TGCAGTGCTAGACTAGCGGAGACCCAGTACTTC
>TRBD1|TRBV7-2|.|16|TRBJ1-4
CASSPAGTVNNEKLFF
TGTGCCAGCAGCCCCGCGGGGACAGTCAACAATGAAAAACTGTTTTTT
>TRBD1|TRBV27|.|15|TRBJ1-1
CASSQGQGVNTEAFF
TGTGCCAGCAGTCAAGGACAGGGAGTGAACACTGAAGCTTTCTTT
>.|TRBV29-1|.|13|TRBJ1-1
CSVETGTLTEAFF
TGCAGCGTCGAAACAGGGACCCTCACTGAAGCTTTCTTT
>.|TRBV7-2|.|15|TRBJ2-1
CASSRTMGRWGEQFF
TGTGCCAGCAGCCGAACTATGGGGAGGTGGGGAGAGCAGTTCTTC
>TRBD2|TRBV4-3|.|16|TRBJ2-7
CASSQDSAGEGYEQYF
TGCGCCAGCAGCCAAGACTCAGCGGGAGAGGGCTACGAGCAGTACTTC
>TRBD2|TRBV7-2|once|17|TRBJ2-5
CASSLGGRVGVGETQYF
TGTGCCAGCAGCTTGGGCGGGAGGGTGGGGGTCGGAGAGACCCAGTACTTC
>.|TRBV9|.|15|TRBJ2-7
CASSQRGSSPYEQYF
TGTGCCAGCAGCCAAAGAGGTAGCTCACCCTACGAGCAGTACTTC
>.|TRBV7-7|.|14|TRBJ2-2
CASSLDRNTGELFF
TGTGCTAGCAGCTTAGACAGGAACACCGGGGAGCTGTTTTTT
>.|TRBV4-2|.|15|TRBJ2-3
CASSQGAGKPPTQYF
TGTGCCAGCAGCCAAGGGGCGGGAAAGCCCCCGACGCAGTATTTT
>.|TRBV7-2|.|15|TRBJ2-7
CASSLATSPLYEQYF
TGTGCCAGCAGCTTAGCAACTAGCCCCCTCTACGAGCAGTACTTC
>TRBD1|TRBV6-6|.|14|TRBJ1-5
CASSTQGAVQPQHF
TGTGCCAGCAGCACTCAGGGGGCCGTTCAGCCCCAGCATTTT
>.|TRBV19|.|14|TRBJ2-7
CASSIGGELYEQYF
TGTGCCAGTAGTATAGGGGGAGAGCTCTACGAGCAGTACTTC
>.|TRBV21-1|.|16|TRBJ2-2
CASSMDRGSNTGELFF
TGTGCCAGCAGCATGGACAGGGGGTCGAACACCGGGGAGCTGTTTTTT
>TRBD2|TRBV7-2|.|16|TRBJ2-7
CASSSLAASRRGEQYF
TGTGCCAGCAGCTCGCTAGCGGCCAGCCGACGCGGGGAGCAGTACTTC
>TRBD2|TRBV5-6|.|15|TRBJ2-7
CASSRRTSGRYEQYF
TGTGCCAGCAGCCGGCGGACTAGCGGGAGGTACGAGCAGTACTTC
>TRBD2|TRBV6-1|.|15|TRBJ2-3
CASSARAGAVDTQYF
TGTGCCAGCAGTGCTAGGGCGGGAGCAGTAGATACGCAGTATTTT
>TRBD1|TRBV2|.|16|TRBJ1-6
CASSDRGLPYNSPLHF
TGTGCCAGCAGCGACAGGGGGCTCCCCTATAATTCACCCCTCCACTTT
>TRBD1|TRBV15|.|17|TRBJ2-1
CATSGRQDRGFWNEQFF
TGTGCCACCAGCGGACGACAAGACAGGGGTTTTTGGAATGAGCAGTTCTTC
>TRBD1|TRBV19|once|16|TRBJ1-5
CASSPRTGRSDQPQHF
TGTGCCAGTAGTCCCAGGACAGGCCGGAGCGATCAGCCCCAGCATTTT
>.|TRBV30|.|15|TRBJ1-2
CAWSALDKGNYGYTF
TGTGCCTGGAGTGCCCTGGACAAGGGAAACTATGGCTACACCTTC
>TRBD2|TRBV7-6|.|12|TRBJ2-7
CASSTLAGEQYF
TGTGCCAGCAGCACGCTAGCGGGAGAGCAGTACTTC
>.|TRBV5-6|.|13|TRBJ2-1
CASSLADSNEQFF
TGTGCCAGCAGCTTGGCCGACTCTAATGAGCAGTTCTTC